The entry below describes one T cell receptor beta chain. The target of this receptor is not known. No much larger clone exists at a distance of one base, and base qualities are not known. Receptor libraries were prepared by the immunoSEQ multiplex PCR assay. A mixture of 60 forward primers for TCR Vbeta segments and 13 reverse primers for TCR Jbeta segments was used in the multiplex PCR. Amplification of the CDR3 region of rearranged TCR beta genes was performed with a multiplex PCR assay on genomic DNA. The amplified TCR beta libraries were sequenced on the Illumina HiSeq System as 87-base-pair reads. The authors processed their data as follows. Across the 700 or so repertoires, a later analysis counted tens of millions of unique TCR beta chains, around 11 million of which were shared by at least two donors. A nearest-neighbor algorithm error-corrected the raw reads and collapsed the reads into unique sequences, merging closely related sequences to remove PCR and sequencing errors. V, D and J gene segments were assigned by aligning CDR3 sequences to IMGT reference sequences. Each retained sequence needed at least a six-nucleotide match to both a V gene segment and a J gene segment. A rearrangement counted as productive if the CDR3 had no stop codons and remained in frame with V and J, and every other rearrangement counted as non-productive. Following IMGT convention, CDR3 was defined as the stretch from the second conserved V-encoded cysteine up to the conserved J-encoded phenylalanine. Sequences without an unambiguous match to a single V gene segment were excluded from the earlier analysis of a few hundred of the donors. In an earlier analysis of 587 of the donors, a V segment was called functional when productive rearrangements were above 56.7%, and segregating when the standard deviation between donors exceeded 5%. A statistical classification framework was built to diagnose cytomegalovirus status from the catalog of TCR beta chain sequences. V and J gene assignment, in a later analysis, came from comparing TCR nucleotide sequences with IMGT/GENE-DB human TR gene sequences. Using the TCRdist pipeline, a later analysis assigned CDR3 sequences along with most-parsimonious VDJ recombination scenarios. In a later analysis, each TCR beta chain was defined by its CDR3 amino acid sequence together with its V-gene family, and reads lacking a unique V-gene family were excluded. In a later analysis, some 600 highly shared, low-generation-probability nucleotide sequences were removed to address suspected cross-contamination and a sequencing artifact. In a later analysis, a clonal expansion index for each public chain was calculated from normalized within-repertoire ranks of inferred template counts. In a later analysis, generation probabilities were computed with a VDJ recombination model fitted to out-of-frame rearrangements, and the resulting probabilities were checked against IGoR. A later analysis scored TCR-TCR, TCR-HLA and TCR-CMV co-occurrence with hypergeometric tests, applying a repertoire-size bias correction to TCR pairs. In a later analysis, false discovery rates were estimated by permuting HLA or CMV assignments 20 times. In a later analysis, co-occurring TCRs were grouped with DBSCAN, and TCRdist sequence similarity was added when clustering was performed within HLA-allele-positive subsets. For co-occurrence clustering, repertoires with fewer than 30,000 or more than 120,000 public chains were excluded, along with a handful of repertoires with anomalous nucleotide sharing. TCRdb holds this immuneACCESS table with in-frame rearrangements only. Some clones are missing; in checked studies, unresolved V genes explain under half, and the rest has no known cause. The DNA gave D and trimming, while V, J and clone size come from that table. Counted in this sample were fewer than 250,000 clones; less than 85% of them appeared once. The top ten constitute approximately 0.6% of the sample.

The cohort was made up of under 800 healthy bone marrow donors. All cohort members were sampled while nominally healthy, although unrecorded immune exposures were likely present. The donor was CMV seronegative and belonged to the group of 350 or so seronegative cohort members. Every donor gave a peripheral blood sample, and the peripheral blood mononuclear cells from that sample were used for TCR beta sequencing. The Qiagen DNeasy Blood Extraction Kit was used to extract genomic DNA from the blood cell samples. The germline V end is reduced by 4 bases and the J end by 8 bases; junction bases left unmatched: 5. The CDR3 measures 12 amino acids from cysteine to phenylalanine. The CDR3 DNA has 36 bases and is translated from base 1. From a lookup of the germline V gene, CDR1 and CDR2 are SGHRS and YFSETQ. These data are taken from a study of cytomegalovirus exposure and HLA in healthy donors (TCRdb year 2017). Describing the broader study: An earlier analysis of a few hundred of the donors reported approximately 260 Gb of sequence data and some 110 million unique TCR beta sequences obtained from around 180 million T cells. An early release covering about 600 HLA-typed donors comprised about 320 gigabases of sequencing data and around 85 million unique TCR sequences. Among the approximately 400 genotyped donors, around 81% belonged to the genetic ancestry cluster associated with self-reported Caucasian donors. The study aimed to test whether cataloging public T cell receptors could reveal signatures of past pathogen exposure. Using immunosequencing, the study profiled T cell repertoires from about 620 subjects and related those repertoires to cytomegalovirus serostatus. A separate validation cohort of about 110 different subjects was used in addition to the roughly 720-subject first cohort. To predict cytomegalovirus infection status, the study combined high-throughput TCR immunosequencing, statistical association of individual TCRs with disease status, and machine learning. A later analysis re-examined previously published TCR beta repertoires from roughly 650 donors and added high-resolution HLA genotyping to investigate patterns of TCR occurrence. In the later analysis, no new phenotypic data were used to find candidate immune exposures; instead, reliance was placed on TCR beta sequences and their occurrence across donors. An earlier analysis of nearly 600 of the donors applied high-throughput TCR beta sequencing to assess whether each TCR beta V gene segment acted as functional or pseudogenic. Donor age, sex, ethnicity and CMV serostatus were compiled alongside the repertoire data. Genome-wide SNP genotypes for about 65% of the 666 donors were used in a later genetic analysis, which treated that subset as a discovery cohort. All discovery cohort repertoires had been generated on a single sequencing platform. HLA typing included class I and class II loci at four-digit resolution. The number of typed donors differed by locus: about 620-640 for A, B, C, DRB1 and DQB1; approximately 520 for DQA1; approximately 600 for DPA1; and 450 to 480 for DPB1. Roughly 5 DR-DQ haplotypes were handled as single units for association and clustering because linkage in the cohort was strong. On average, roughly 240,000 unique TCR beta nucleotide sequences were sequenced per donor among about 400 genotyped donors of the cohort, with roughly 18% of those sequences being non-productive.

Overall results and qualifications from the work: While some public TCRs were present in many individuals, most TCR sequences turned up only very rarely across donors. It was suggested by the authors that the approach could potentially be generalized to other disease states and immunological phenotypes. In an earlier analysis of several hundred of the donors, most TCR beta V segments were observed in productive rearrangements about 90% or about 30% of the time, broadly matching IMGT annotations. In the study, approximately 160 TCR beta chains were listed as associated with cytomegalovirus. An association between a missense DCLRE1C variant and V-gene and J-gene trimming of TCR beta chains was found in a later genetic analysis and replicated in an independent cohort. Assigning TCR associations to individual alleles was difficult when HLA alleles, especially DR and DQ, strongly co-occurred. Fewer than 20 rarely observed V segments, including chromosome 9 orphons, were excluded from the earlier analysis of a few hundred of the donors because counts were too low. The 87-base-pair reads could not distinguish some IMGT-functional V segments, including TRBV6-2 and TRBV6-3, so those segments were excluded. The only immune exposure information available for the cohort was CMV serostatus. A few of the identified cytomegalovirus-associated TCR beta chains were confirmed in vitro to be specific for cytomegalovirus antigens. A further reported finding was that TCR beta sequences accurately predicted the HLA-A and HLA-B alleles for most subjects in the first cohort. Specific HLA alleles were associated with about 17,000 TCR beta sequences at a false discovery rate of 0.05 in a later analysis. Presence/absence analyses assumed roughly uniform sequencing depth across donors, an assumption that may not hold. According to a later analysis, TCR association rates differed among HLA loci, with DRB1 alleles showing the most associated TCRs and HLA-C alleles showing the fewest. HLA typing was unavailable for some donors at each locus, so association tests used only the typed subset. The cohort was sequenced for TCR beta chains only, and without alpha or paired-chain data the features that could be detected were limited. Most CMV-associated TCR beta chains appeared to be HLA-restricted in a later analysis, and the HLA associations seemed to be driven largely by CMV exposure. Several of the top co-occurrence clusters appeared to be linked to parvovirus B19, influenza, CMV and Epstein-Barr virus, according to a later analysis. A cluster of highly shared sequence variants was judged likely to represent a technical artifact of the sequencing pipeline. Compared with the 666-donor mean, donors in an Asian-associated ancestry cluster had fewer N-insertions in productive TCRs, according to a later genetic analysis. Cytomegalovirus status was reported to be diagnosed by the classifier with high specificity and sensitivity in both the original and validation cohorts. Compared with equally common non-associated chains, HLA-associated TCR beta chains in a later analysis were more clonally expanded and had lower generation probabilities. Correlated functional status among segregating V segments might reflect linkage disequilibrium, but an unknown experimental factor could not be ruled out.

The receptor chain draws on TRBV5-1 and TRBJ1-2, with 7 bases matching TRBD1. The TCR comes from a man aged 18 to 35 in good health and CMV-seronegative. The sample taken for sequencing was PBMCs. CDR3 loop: CASSTDREGYTF. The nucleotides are TGCGCCAGCAGCACTGACAGGGAGGGCTACACCTTC.